This is a list of T cell receptor beta chains from one sample in a study of T cell changes during pregnancy in multiple sclerosis. Some clones are missing from TCRdb's copy, which holds only in-frame ones; the method was immunoSEQ multiplex PCR. The sample lists 90,000 to 120,000 clones, just over 90% occurring once. The sample here was peripheral blood, taken in the second trimester of pregnancy. These receptors all come from a female donor with multiple sclerosis, enrolled in a pregnancy study. The CDR3 runs from the conserved cysteine through the conserved F or W. Each record gives: J gene, D gene, clone size, V gene, CDR3 DNA, CDR3 protein. The D gene is left open where the match is weak. The size of a clone is reported for some rows only, either as once, few or many, or as a class for expanded clones.

J: TRBJ2-4
D: TRBD1
size: NA
V: TRBV18
DNA: TGTGCCAGCTCACCGTACACAGGGGGCCAGGAAAACATTCAGTACTTC
CDR3: CASSPYTGGQENIQYF

J: TRBJ2-1
D: NA
size: once
V: TRBV9
DNA: TGTGCCAGCAGCGTGGGCTTCGGGGATGAGCAGTTCTTC
CDR3: CASSVGFGDEQFF

J: TRBJ2-1
D: NA
size: NA
V: TRBV7-6
DNA: TGTGCCAGCAGCTTAGTGATTGGTTCGAGCTCCTACAATGAGCAGTTCTTC
CDR3: CASSLVIGSSSYNEQFF

J: TRBJ2-5
D: TRBD2
size: NA
V: TRBV5-6
DNA: TGTGCCAGCAGCTCGGGGACTAGCGGCTTCCAAGAGACCCAGTACTTC
CDR3: CASSSGTSGFQETQYF

J: TRBJ1-5
D: NA
size: NA
V: TRBV11-2
DNA: TGTGCCAGCAGCTTAGGGCAGAATAGCAATCAGCCCCAGCATTTT
CDR3: CASSLGQNSNQPQHF

J: TRBJ1-5
D: NA
size: NA
V: TRBV28
DNA: TGTGCCAGCAGCCAACAATGGCCCCAGCATTTT
CDR3: CASSQQWPQHF

J: TRBJ1-2
D: NA
size: few
V: TRBV25-1
DNA: TGTGCCAGCAGTGAATACCAGTTCTATGGCTACACCTTC
CDR3: CASSEYQFYGYTF

J: TRBJ2-5
D: NA
size: once
V: TRBV7-6
DNA: TGTGCCAGCAGCTTAAGTAGGACAGTCCAAGAGACCCAGTACTTC
CDR3: CASSLSRTVQETQYF

J: TRBJ1-6
D: NA
size: NA
V: TRBV19
DNA: TGTGCCAGTAGTCCCGGACAGTCCCTTTCACCCCTCCACTTT
CDR3: CASSPGQSLSPLHF

J: TRBJ2-2
D: NA
size: NA
V: TRBV27
DNA: TGTGCCAGTGCACGAAACAGACTATTCAACACCGGGGAGCTGTTTTTT
CDR3: CASARNRLFNTGELFF

J: TRBJ2-1
D: TRBD1
size: NA
V: TRBV29-1
DNA: TGCAGCGCCTTGGGACAGGCCTCCTACAATGAGCAGTTCTTC
CDR3: CSALGQASYNEQFF

J: TRBJ2-7
D: NA
size: NA
V: TRBV6-1
DNA: TGTGCCACCTCGGGGTGGCGGGACCCCTCCTACGAGCAGTACTTC
CDR3: CATSGWRDPSYEQYF

J: TRBJ1-1
D: TRBD1
size: once
V: TRBV19
DNA: TGTGCCAGTAACCCTCGGACAGGCAATGTGAACACTGAAGCTTTCTTT
CDR3: CASNPRTGNVNTEAFF

J: TRBJ1-6
D: NA
size: once
V: TRBV2
DNA: TGTGCCAGCCGCCCCGACAGGATTCTTTATAATTCACCCCTCCACTTT
CDR3: CASRPDRILYNSPLHF

J: TRBJ2-7
D: TRBD1
size: once
V: TRBV10-3
DNA: TGTGCCTCGAAGGGGACAGGGGGCCACGAGCAGTACTTC
CDR3: CASKGTGGHEQYF